This TCR beta chain was sequenced during a study of T cell changes during pregnancy in multiple sclerosis. Sequencing used immunoSEQ multiplex PCR; TCRdb keeps in-frame clones, though not all of them. The profile shows 35,000 to 50,000 clones, roughly 90% of them singletons. The CDR3 consists of 15 residues. J was trimmed by 5 bases and V by 4 bases; bases with no gene match: 10. Germline lookup yields CDR1 SGDLS and CDR2 YYNGEE. The specimen was peripheral blood, collected in the second trimester of pregnancy. The rearrangement joins TRBV9 to TRBJ2-7; 9 bases agree with TRBD2. This clonotype originated in a female donor in good health, enrolled as a control in a pregnancy study. The CDR3 spells CASSPSGTSIHEQYF. CDR3 sequence (DNA): TGTGCCAGCAGCCCGTCCGGGACTAGCATCCACGAGCAGTACTTC.